This entry is about one T cell receptor (beta chain). The data were taken from a study of blood T cell repertoires in COVID-19. J gave up 6 bases and V 4 bases, and 3 bases lay outside the gene matches. The length of the CDR3 is 13 residues. This table comes from immunoSEQ multiplex PCR, and its TCRdb copy is limited to in-frame clones, with some not included. The sample carries approximately 270,000 clones, 80% to 90% recorded once. V and J are TRBV12-3 or TRBV12-4 and TRBJ1-2; TRBD1 matches 9 bases. This clonotype originated in a woman aged 45-65 years who had recovered from COVID-19. The material sequenced was PBMCs or T cells enriched from blood (not recorded which). Here the CDR3 reads CASSWTGVDGYTF. The CDR3 DNA reads as TGTGCCAGCAGTTGGACAGGGGTGGATGGCTACACCTTC.